This TCR beta chain was observed in a study of blood T cell repertoires in COVID-19. In the study overall: Material from acute and convalescent COVID-19 was sourced from the United States, Italy and Spain. Sources were T cells, B-cell-depleted T cells, or PBMCs; the material itself was cDNA or gDNA.

In the original processing: From reference gene primer amplification, estimates of nucleated cell counts were derived. The table came from immunoSEQ multiplex PCR; TCRdb's copy has only in-frame clones and leaves some out. V, J and clone size are taken as reported in that table, and D and trimming were inferred from the DNA itself. In the table there are some 380,000 clones, 90% of which are singletons. The germline V gene encodes CDR1 MDHEN and CDR2 SYDVKM. CDR3 length equals 13 residues. Unmatched junction bases numbered 4, after V lost 11 bases and J lost 1 base. The chain joins TRBV28 to TRBJ2-2, with TRBD1 matching over 7 bases. Material for sequencing was peripheral blood. This TCR derives from a young man with active or convalescent COVID-19. The CDR3 loop is CAGRDRNTGELFF. In DNA form, the CDR3 reads TGTGCCGGACGGGACAGGAACACCGGGGAGCTGTTTTTT.